The sequence of this T cell receptor beta chain was determined in a study of T cells in Graves' hyperthyroidism and ophthalmopathy. Points from the study as a whole: Blood also contained most expanded thyroid clonotypes above 0.001.

This clonotype was recorded at least ten times. Its antigen remains unknown. The CDR3 regions of TCR beta were amplified from RNA transcripts. RT-PCR in the first round (using the HTBI primer set) targeted the TCR CDR3. TCRdb recomputed calls from the multiplex PCR reads with MiXCR, one row per CDR3 protein. This table holds about 340,000 distinct CDR3 sequences, 18% found once. On the basis of clinical symptoms, serum thyroxine and TRAb, thyroid ultrasound and orbital computed tomography, diagnoses were made. With 3 bases removed from V and 1 base from J, the gap between germline ends came to 21 bases. Germline-derived CDR1 and CDR2 are KGHSH and LQKENI. The CDR3 extends over 18 amino acids.

The chain links TRBV18 to TRBJ1-1, with D uncertain. The sequence derives from a woman aged 45-59 years with Graves' hyperthyroidism. Sequenced sample: blood. CDR3 nucleotide sequence: TGTGCCAGCTCACCCATCTCGAATCGATCGAGGTGGAACACTGAAGCTTTCTTT. Its translation: CASSPISNRSRWNTEAFF. Full variable domain (rest looked up from reference TRBV18 and TRBJ1-1): NAGVMQNPRHLVRRRGQEARLRCSPMKGHSHVYWYRQLPEEGLKFMVYLQKENIIDESGMPKERFSAEFPKEGPSILRIQQVVRGDSAAYFCASSPISNRSRWNTEAFFGQGTRLTVV.